Listed below are T cell receptor beta chains from one sample, sequenced in a study of blood T cells in healthy people across ages. TCRdb called the 5' RACE reads again in MiXCR, with one record for every CDR3 protein. The repertoire holds about 1 million distinct CDR3 sequences, with 40% to 50% as singletons. Sequenced material: blood. These receptors originate from a woman aged 60-75 years in good health. Each CDR3 is given with its conserved first and last residue. A D gene is named only where the DNA matches it firmly. Clone size appears in some rows only: once, few, many, or a class for an expanded clone.

j_gene: TRBJ2-5; v_gene: TRBV4-1; len: 16; abundance: NA; d_gene: TRBD2; CDR3nt: TGCGCCAGCAGCCAAGGAGCCAGCGGGGGTGGAGAGACCCAGTACTTC; CDR3aa: CASSQGASGGGETQYF
j_gene: TRBJ2-2; v_gene: TRBV20-1; len: 16; abundance: NA; d_gene: TRBD2; CDR3nt: TGCAGTGCTAGTCAAACTAGCGGGAGGGCCGACGGGGAGCTGTTTTTT; CDR3aa: CSASQTSGRADGELFF
j_gene: TRBJ2-7; v_gene: TRBV29-1; len: 13; abundance: many; d_gene: NA; CDR3nt: TGCAGCGTTGGATTGGACCCATCCTACGAGCAGTACTTC; CDR3aa: CSVGLDPSYEQYF
j_gene: TRBJ2-1; v_gene: TRBV20-1; len: 11; abundance: NA; d_gene: NA; CDR3nt: TGCGCAACCGGGACCCTTAATGAGCAGTTCTTC; CDR3aa: CATGTLNEQFF
j_gene: TRBJ2-7; v_gene: TRBV27; len: 13; abundance: few; d_gene: NA; CDR3nt: TGTGCCAGCAGTGGAGGAGGACAGTCCGAGCAGTACTTC; CDR3aa: CASSGGGQSEQYF
j_gene: TRBJ2-4; v_gene: TRBV11-2; len: 18; abundance: few; d_gene: TRBD2; CDR3nt: TGTGCCAGCGGAAGTGGGGGGACTAACCCCTTAGCCAAAAACATTCAGTACTTC; CDR3aa: CASGSGGTNPLAKNIQYF
j_gene: TRBJ1-5; v_gene: TRBV12-3/TRBV12-4; len: 15; abundance: NA; d_gene: NA; CDR3nt: TGTGCCAGCAGTTTGGCTGGACTGACCAATCAGCCCCAGCATTTT; CDR3aa: CASSLAGLTNQPQHF
j_gene: TRBJ2-7; v_gene: TRBV10-3; len: 15; abundance: few; d_gene: TRBD2; CDR3nt: TGTGCCATCAGTGAGTCGAGTAGCGGGACCTACGAGCAGTACTTC; CDR3aa: CAISESSSGTYEQYF
j_gene: TRBJ2-1; v_gene: TRBV20-1; len: 21; abundance: NA; d_gene: NA; CDR3nt: TGCAGTGCTAAAGTCTTGGACAGAGGGAGGGCAGATACTCATGCCAACAATGAGCAGTTCTTC; CDR3aa: CSAKVLDRGRADTHANNEQFF
j_gene: TRBJ2-1; v_gene: TRBV29-1; len: 14; abundance: NA; d_gene: TRBD1; CDR3nt: TGCAGCGCCCAAGGGACAGGGGGCAGGTATGAGCAGTTCTTC; CDR3aa: CSAQGTGGRYEQFF
j_gene: TRBJ2-7; v_gene: TRBV5-5; len: 14; abundance: NA; d_gene: NA; CDR3nt: TGTGCCAGCAAAACAGCCACTGACTGGTACGAGCAGTACTTC; CDR3aa: CASKTATDWYEQYF
j_gene: TRBJ2-5; v_gene: TRBV5-1; len: 15; abundance: few; d_gene: TRBD2; CDR3nt: TGCGCCAGCAGCCCCCGACTAGCGGGAGAGAAGACCCAGTACTTC; CDR3aa: CASSPRLAGEKTQYF
j_gene: TRBJ2-1; v_gene: TRBV4-3; len: 16; abundance: NA; d_gene: TRBD2; CDR3nt: TGCGCCAGCAGCCAAGTAGGGACTAGCGGGAGGGACGAGCAGTTCTTC; CDR3aa: CASSQVGTSGRDEQFF
j_gene: TRBJ2-5; v_gene: TRBV7-9; len: 13; abundance: few; d_gene: NA; CDR3nt: TGTGCCAGCAGCCGGGGGCTGGTGGAGACCCAGTACTTC; CDR3aa: CASSRGLVETQYF
j_gene: TRBJ1-6; v_gene: TRBV2; len: 15; abundance: NA; d_gene: NA; CDR3nt: TGTGCCAGCAGTGTGGGGGACCTCTATAATTCACCCCTCCACTTT; CDR3aa: CASSVGDLYNSPLHF
j_gene: TRBJ2-1; v_gene: TRBV30; len: 14; abundance: NA; d_gene: TRBD2; CDR3nt: TGTGCCTGGAGTGTTGGGACTAGCGCCAATGAGCAGTTCTTC; CDR3aa: CAWSVGTSANEQFF
j_gene: TRBJ2-6; v_gene: TRBV20-1; len: 15; abundance: NA; d_gene: TRBD1; CDR3nt: TGCAGTGCTCTTCCACTGACAGGGTGGGCCAACGTCCTGACTTTC; CDR3aa: CSALPLTGWANVLTF
j_gene: TRBJ2-7; v_gene: TRBV20-1; len: 14; abundance: many; d_gene: TRBD2; CDR3nt: TGCAGTGCTAGAGATCTAGCGGGCTCCTACGAGCAGTACTTC; CDR3aa: CSARDLAGSYEQYF
j_gene: TRBJ2-7; v_gene: TRBV12-3/TRBV12-4; len: 13; abundance: NA; d_gene: NA; CDR3nt: TGTGCCAGCAGTTCAACTCTAGGGGGAACCCAGTACTTC; CDR3aa: CASSSTLGGTQYF
j_gene: TRBJ2-1; v_gene: TRBV19; len: 13; abundance: NA; d_gene: NA; CDR3nt: TGTGCCAGTAGTTCGACGGCCGGGGCTGAGCAGTTCTTC; CDR3aa: CASSSTAGAEQFF
j_gene: TRBJ2-7; v_gene: TRBV7-6; len: 19; abundance: NA; d_gene: TRBD2; CDR3nt: TGTGCCAGCAGCCGTTTGCCGGGACTAGCGGGGGGAGGTGGATACGAGCAGTACTTC; CDR3aa: CASSRLPGLAGGGGYEQYF
j_gene: TRBJ1-6; v_gene: TRBV12-3/TRBV12-4; len: 12; abundance: few; d_gene: NA; CDR3nt: TGTGCCAGCAGTTTCAAAAATTCACCCCTCCACTTT; CDR3aa: CASSFKNSPLHF
j_gene: TRBJ2-1; v_gene: TRBV12-3/TRBV12-4; len: 16; abundance: few; d_gene: NA; CDR3nt: TGTGCCAGCAGTTTAACCGGCAGACTTCGAGTATATGAGCAGTTCTTC; CDR3aa: CASSLTGRLRVYEQFF
j_gene: TRBJ2-3; v_gene: TRBV12-3/TRBV12-4; len: 17; abundance: NA; d_gene: NA; CDR3nt: TGTGCCAGCAGTTTAGGGGGACACTCGTTCGTTACAGATACGCAGTATTTT; CDR3aa: CASSLGGHSFVTDTQYF
j_gene: TRBJ2-3; v_gene: TRBV6-2/TRBV6-3; len: 16; abundance: NA; d_gene: NA; CDR3nt: TGTGCCAGCACGAAACTAGCTCTACTACGCTCAGATACGCAGTATTTT; CDR3aa: CASTKLALLRSDTQYF
j_gene: TRBJ2-7; v_gene: TRBV11-3; len: 14; abundance: NA; d_gene: NA; CDR3nt: TGTGCCAGCAGCTTAGATGGCAGACTCAGCGAGCAGTACTTC; CDR3aa: CASSLDGRLSEQYF
j_gene: TRBJ2-1; v_gene: TRBV20-1; len: 14; abundance: NA; d_gene: TRBD2; CDR3nt: TGCAGTGCTAGATTGACTAGCAGATACAATGAGCAGTTCTTC; CDR3aa: CSARLTSRYNEQFF
j_gene: TRBJ2-5; v_gene: TRBV18; len: 15; abundance: once; d_gene: NA; CDR3nt: TGTGCCAGCTCACCCATCCGCCGGGAAGAAGAGACCCAGTACTTC; CDR3aa: CASSPIRREEETQYF
j_gene: TRBJ2-3; v_gene: TRBV29-1; len: 14; abundance: few; d_gene: NA; CDR3nt: TGCAGCGTTGTGCGTCAGGTCCGTGCAGATACGCAGTATTTT; CDR3aa: CSVVRQVRADTQYF